Each of the 10 T cell receptor beta chains below was sequenced from the same sample in a study of T cell responses to AZD1222 COVID-19 vaccine. Assay used: immunoSEQ multiplex PCR; TCRdb lists only in-frame clones, some missing. The data contain 85,000 to 130,000 clones, 90% of them singletons. The sample was peripheral blood, taken 28 days after the second AZD1222 dose. The source is an adult who received the AZD1222 COVID-19 vaccine.

This rearrangement joins TRBV11-2 to TRBJ2-5, with D hard to call. V lost 5 bases, J lost 2 bases, and 12 bases lay in between. CDR3 size: 14 residues. Germline lookup yields CDR1 SGHAT and CDR2 FQNNGV. CDR3 bases: TGTGCCAGCAGCCAACGCGGAAGACAAGAGACCCAGTACTTC. Protein: CASSQRGRQETQYF.

This chain connects TRBV6-2 or TRBV6-3 to TRBJ1-2; 7 bases align to TRBD1. Looked up from germline, CDR1 is MNHEY and CDR2 is SVGEGT. The CDR3 runs to 14 residues. V lost 2 bases to trimming and J lost 2 bases; unmatched junction nucleotides: 2. This CDR3 reads CASSYPGQNYGYTF. The CDR3 DNA reads as TGTGCCAGCAGTTACCCGGGACAGAACTATGGCTACACCTTC.

The chain couples TRBV4-2 to TRBJ2-7, with D possibly matching TRBD1 (6 bases). Germline V gene lookup returns CDR1 LGHNA and CDR2 YNFKEQ. This CDR3 spans 13 amino acids. Trimming took 0 bases from V and 6 from J, leaving 9 bases between them. The CDR3 loop reads CASSQETGREQYF. The DNA of the CDR3 is TGTGCCAGCAGCCAAGAAACAGGGCGCGAGCAGTACTTC.

V and J are TRBV6-2 or TRBV6-3 and TRBJ2-3; 10 positions match TRBD2. This CDR3 spans 18 amino acids. CDR1 is MNHEY and CDR2 is SVGEGT in the germline V gene. The trim removed 4 bases at V and 2 bases at J, leaving 12 bases unmatched. In DNA, the CDR3 is TGTGCCAGCAGTTTTGAATTTGGGAGCGGGGGGGCCACAGATACGCAGTATTTT. Encoded protein: CASSFEFGSGGATDTQYF.

This chain uses TRBV5-1 with TRBJ2-2; TRBD1 or TRBD2 may be the D gene (5 bases each). This CDR3 has 14 residues. The V gene's germline CDR1 is SGHRS and CDR2 YFSETQ. The V and J ends lost 0 bases and 5 bases respectively, with 8 bases between them. CDR3 sequence: CASSLVGETGELFF. CDR3 nucleotide sequence: TGCGCCAGCAGCTTGGTGGGGGAAACCGGGGAGCTGTTTTTT.

V is TRBV4-1 and J is TRBJ2-1; D possibly corresponds to TRBD2 (6 bases). Germline V gene data show CDR1 as MGHRA and CDR2 as YSYEKL. The germline V and J ends were trimmed by 0 bases and 3 bases, with 12 bases remaining between them. CDR3 length: 16 residues. In DNA form, the CDR3 reads TGCGCCAGCAGCCAAGATCTGGTAGCGGTCTACAATGAGCAGTTCTTC. Translation gives CASSQDLVAVYNEQFF.

The chain couples TRBV6-5 to TRBJ1-4, with D perhaps matching TRBD1 (5 bases). The CDR3 has 15 residues. Trimming cost V 2 bases and J 5 bases, with 12 bases left between them. Germline V gene sequence: CDR1 MNHEY, CDR2 SVGAGI. The CDR3 loop reads CASSYQPGVNEKLFF. As DNA, the CDR3 is TGTGCCAGCAGTTACCAACCGGGGGTCAATGAAAAACTGTTTTTT.

V gene TRBV7-9 combines with J gene TRBJ1-2; TRBD1 matches 7 bases. Unmatched junction bases numbered 6, after V lost 5 bases and J lost 0 bases. The germline gives CDR1 SEHNR, CDR2 FQNEAQ (reference sequence). This CDR3 spans 15 amino acids. The CDR3 is CASSATTGTNYGYTF. As DNA, the CDR3 is TGTGCCAGCAGCGCGACGACAGGGACTAACTATGGCTACACCTTC.

The chain joins TRBV7-9 to TRBJ1-6; no clear D. CDR3 size: 15 residues. Trimming shortened V by 7 bases and J by 0 bases, and 10 bases separated the two germline ends. Germline values: CDR1 SEHNR, CDR2 FQNEAQ (reference sequence). CDR3 sequence (DNA): TGTGCCAGCACGAGTGGGAGCTCCTATAATTCACCCCTCCACTTT. Encoded protein: CASTSGSSYNSPLHF.

This chain connects TRBV29-1 to TRBJ1-1; D gene uncertain. The CDR3 covers 12 residues. Trimming removed 1 base from V and 0 bases from J, with 3 bases in between. Germline CDR1 reads SQVTM; CDR2 reads ANQGSEA. The CDR3 DNA reads as TGCAGCGTTGAAGCTTTGAACACTGAAGCTTTCTTT. It encodes CSVEALNTEAFF.